Listed below are T cell receptor beta chains from one sample, sequenced in a study of T cell responses to AZD1222 COVID-19 vaccine. Assay: immunoSEQ multiplex PCR; the TCRdb copy retains only in-frame clones and omits some. The sample includes about 130,000 clones, over 85% of them seen just once. The material sequenced was peripheral blood, taken on day 0 of AZD1222 vaccination. The receptors here all came from an adult in good health. The CDR3 runs from the conserved cysteine through the conserved F or W. A D gene is named only where the DNA matches it firmly. Rows give clone size only sometimes, using once, few, many, or a class for an expanded clone.

j_gene: TRBJ1-1; d_gene: TRBD1; len: 15; v_gene: TRBV18; abundance: once; CDR3nt: TGTGCCAGTAAGCCCGCGGACAGGCAGAACACTGAAGCTTTCTTT; CDR3aa: CASKPADRQNTEAFF
j_gene: TRBJ1-3; d_gene: NA; len: 15; v_gene: TRBV5-1; abundance: NA; CDR3nt: TGCGCCAGCAGCTTGGGGGTCGGCTTTGGAAACACCATATATTTT; CDR3aa: CASSLGVGFGNTIYF
j_gene: TRBJ2-7; d_gene: NA; len: 16; v_gene: TRBV6-5; abundance: NA; CDR3nt: TGTGCCAGCAGTTACTCGAATCAGGGGAGCTCCTACGAGCAGTACTTC; CDR3aa: CASSYSNQGSSYEQYF
j_gene: TRBJ1-1; d_gene: TRBD1; len: 17; v_gene: TRBV2; abundance: NA; CDR3nt: TGTGCCAGCAGTTCGAGAGGGACAGGGGGGAGAAACACTGAAGCTTTCTTT; CDR3aa: CASSSRGTGGRNTEAFF
j_gene: TRBJ2-3; d_gene: NA; len: 14; v_gene: TRBV5-1; abundance: NA; CDR3nt: TGCGCCAGCAGCTTGGGGTACGCCACAGATACGCAGTATTTT; CDR3aa: CASSLGYATDTQYF
j_gene: TRBJ1-1; d_gene: TRBD1; len: 15; v_gene: TRBV28; abundance: NA; CDR3nt: TGTGCCAGCAGTTTAGGGACAGGGGGAACGGTAAAAGCTTTCTTT; CDR3aa: CASSLGTGGTVKAFF
j_gene: TRBJ2-7; d_gene: NA; len: 16; v_gene: TRBV3-1/TRBV3-2; abundance: NA; CDR3nt: TGTGCCAGCAGCCACCCCAGGGTGGGAGTGGTCTACGAGCAGTACTTC; CDR3aa: CASSHPRVGVVYEQYF
j_gene: TRBJ2-6; d_gene: NA; len: 17; v_gene: TRBV10-3; abundance: NA; CDR3nt: TGTGCCATCAGCACAACCGGACGAAGGTCTGGGGCCAACGTCCTGACTTTC; CDR3aa: CAISTTGRRSGANVLTF
j_gene: TRBJ2-1; d_gene: TRBD1; len: 14; v_gene: TRBV18; abundance: NA; CDR3nt: TGTGCCAGCTCACCATGGCAGGGGGATCGAGAGCAGTTCTTC; CDR3aa: CASSPWQGDREQFF
j_gene: TRBJ1-1; d_gene: NA; len: 15; v_gene: TRBV11-1; abundance: once; CDR3nt: TGTGCCAGCAGCTTAAGGCCAGCTACTAACACTGAAGCTTTCTTT; CDR3aa: CASSLRPATNTEAFF
j_gene: TRBJ2-2; d_gene: TRBD2; len: 18; v_gene: TRBV3-1/TRBV3-2; abundance: NA; CDR3nt: TGTGCCAGCAGCCCGGGGACTAGCAAACCCGCGAACACCGGGGAGCTGTTTTTT; CDR3aa: CASSPGTSKPANTGELFF
j_gene: TRBJ2-7; d_gene: TRBD1; len: 15; v_gene: TRBV3-1/TRBV3-2; abundance: NA; CDR3nt: TGTGCCAGCAGCACCGGGACAGGGTATCACTACGAGCAGTACTTC; CDR3aa: CASSTGTGYHYEQYF
j_gene: TRBJ2-1; d_gene: TRBD1; len: 16; v_gene: TRBV10-1; abundance: NA; CDR3nt: TGCGCCAGCAGTGAAAACCGGGACAGGGGAACCAATGAGCAGTTCTTC; CDR3aa: CASSENRDRGTNEQFF
j_gene: TRBJ1-2; d_gene: NA; len: 10; v_gene: TRBV29-1; abundance: NA; CDR3nt: TGCAGCGTCCTACACTATGGCTACACCTTC; CDR3aa: CSVLHYGYTF
j_gene: TRBJ1-2; d_gene: NA; len: 16; v_gene: TRBV6-5; abundance: NA; CDR3nt: TGTGCCAGCAGTTCGAAGACAGGAACCTTTAACTATGGCTACACCTTC; CDR3aa: CASSSKTGTFNYGYTF
j_gene: TRBJ2-3; d_gene: TRBD2; len: 16; v_gene: TRBV7-3; abundance: NA; CDR3nt: TGTGCCAGCAGCACCCATAGCGGGGCTCGCACAGATACGCAGTATTTT; CDR3aa: CASSTHSGARTDTQYF
j_gene: TRBJ2-7; d_gene: TRBD2; len: 14; v_gene: TRBV2; abundance: NA; CDR3nt: TGTGCCAGCACCCAAGCGGGAGGAATTGGCGAGCAGTACTTC; CDR3aa: CASTQAGGIGEQYF
j_gene: TRBJ1-6; d_gene: NA; len: 16; v_gene: TRBV28; abundance: NA; CDR3nt: TGTGCCACACAGGCGGGGAGGACGCCCTATAATTCACCCCTCCACTTT; CDR3aa: CATQAGRTPYNSPLHF
j_gene: TRBJ1-1; d_gene: NA; len: 15; v_gene: TRBV18; abundance: NA; CDR3nt: TGTGCCAGCTCAGCAACCGGGCCAGAAAACACTGAAGCTTTCTTT; CDR3aa: CASSATGPENTEAFF
j_gene: TRBJ2-1; d_gene: NA; len: 13; v_gene: TRBV5-6; abundance: NA; CDR3nt: TGTGCCAGCAGCTTGGAACGCCGCAATGAGCAGTTCTTC; CDR3aa: CASSLERRNEQFF
j_gene: TRBJ2-5; d_gene: NA; len: 13; v_gene: TRBV24-1; abundance: NA; CDR3nt: TGTGCCACCGCATCAGGATTCCGAGAGACCCAGTACTTC; CDR3aa: CATASGFRETQYF
j_gene: TRBJ2-1; d_gene: TRBD2; len: 15; v_gene: TRBV7-9; abundance: NA; CDR3nt: TGTGCCAGCAGCCCCGGGGGGGGCATATACAATGAGCAGTTCTTC; CDR3aa: CASSPGGGIYNEQFF
j_gene: TRBJ2-2; d_gene: TRBD2; len: 16; v_gene: TRBV9; abundance: NA; CDR3nt: TGTGCCAGCAGCTCAAGACTAGCGGGAGGAACCGGGGAGCTGTTTTTT; CDR3aa: CASSSRLAGGTGELFF
j_gene: TRBJ2-7; d_gene: TRBD2; len: 16; v_gene: TRBV5-1; abundance: NA; CDR3nt: TGCGCCAGCAGCCTTGGGACTTCTGGTAGCGGGAGGAAGCAGTACTTC; CDR3aa: CASSLGTSGSGRKQYF
j_gene: TRBJ2-5; d_gene: NA; len: 15; v_gene: TRBV11-2; abundance: NA; CDR3nt: TGTGCCAGCAGCTTAGAGTACGGGAGCGGGGAGACCCAGTACTTC; CDR3aa: CASSLEYGSGETQYF
j_gene: TRBJ1-2; d_gene: NA; len: 16; v_gene: TRBV4-2; abundance: NA; CDR3nt: TGTGCCAGCAGCCAAGGCAAAACAGGGATCGGCTATGGCTACACCTTC; CDR3aa: CASSQGKTGIGYGYTF